The 10 T cell receptor beta chains given below trace back to one sample, sequenced in a study of blood T cell repertoires in COVID-19. Data came from immunoSEQ multiplex PCR; TCRdb stores just in-frame clones and leaves some out. There are fewer than 250,000 clones in the sample; about four fifths occur only once, and 3.5% to 4% lies in the top ten. The sequencing sample was made of PBMCs or T cells enriched from blood (not recorded which). Receptor source: a woman aged 40 to 50 who had been exposed to COVID-19.

The sample holds one count of this clone. The V gene is TRBV5-8, the J gene TRBJ1-2; unclear D gene. The CDR3 runs to 13 residues. Germline V lookup: CDR1 SGHTS, CDR2 YDEGEE. Between the trimmed V and J ends, which lost 1 base and 0 bases, there was a span of 4 bases. The CDR3 is CASSLLANYGYTF. CDR3 sequence (DNA): TGTGCCAGCAGCTTGCTAGCTAACTATGGCTACACCTTC.

This rearrangement joins TRBV11-2 to TRBJ1-1; the match to TRBD1 covers 10 bases. Germline V gene sequence: CDR1 SGHAT, CDR2 FQNNGV. Trimming cost V 0 bases and J 11 bases; bases outside gene matches: 3. The CDR3 runs 13 residues. The chain's CDR3 is CASSLEGTGVAFF. As DNA, the CDR3 is TGTGCCAGCAGCTTAGAGGGGACAGGGGTGGCTTTCTTT.

This sequence joins TRBV6-5 and TRBJ1-6; D not resolved. Deletions cut 5 bases from V and 8 bases from J, with 16 bases between. The CDR3 has 15 residues. Germline CDR1 reads MNHEY; CDR2 reads SVGAGI. For the CDR3, the DNA is TGTGCCAGCAGTCCCCAGTGGCAGATCCATTCACCCCTCCACTTT. This encodes CASSPQWQIHSPLHF.

This rearrangement joins TRBV14 to TRBJ1-1, with 9 bases lining up with TRBD1. CDR1 SGHDN and CDR2 FVKESK come from the germline V gene. V was clipped by 4 bases and J by 4 bases; unmatched bases: 7. The CDR3 extends over 15 amino acids. The CDR3 DNA is TGTGCCAGCAGCCCACTACAGGGGGCGAGCACTGAAGCTTTCTTT. Amino acids: CASSPLQGASTEAFF. Looking up the rest from reference TRBV14 and TRBJ1-1 gives the full variable domain: EAGVTQFPSHSVIEKGQTVTLRCDPISGHDNLYWYRRVMGKEIKFLLHFVKESKQDESGMPNNRFLAERTGGTYSTLKVQPAELEDSGVYFCASSPLQGASTEAFFGQGTRLTVV.

V usage is TRBV5-1 and J usage is TRBJ2-5, with 7 bases fitting TRBD2. Germline CDR1 reads SGHRS; CDR2 reads YFSETQ. CDR3 size: 17 residues. After removal of 1 base from V and 5 bases from J, the junction contained 14 bases not matched to a gene. DNA for the CDR3: TGCGCCAGCAGCTTGCACGGGGAGACTAGCTTCGGCGAGACCCAGTACTTC. It codes for CASSLHGETSFGETQYF.

The rearrangement links TRBV7-9 to TRBJ1-1; D is ambiguous. V lost 2 bases, J lost 4 bases, and 5 bases lay in between. This CDR3 contains 12 residues. CDR1 is SEHNR, CDR2 FQNEAQ, per germline (reference sequence). CDR3 in DNA: TGTGCCAGCAGCTTACTACCCACTGAAGCTTTCTTT. This gives the protein CASSLLPTEAFF.

The chain has TRBV6-5 and TRBJ1-5; no definite D call. The CDR3 length is 15 residues. Looked up from germline, CDR1 is MNHEY and CDR2 is SVGAGI. Deletions cut 4 bases from V and 3 bases from J, with 13 bases between. CDR3 sequence reads: CASSSEGSDNQPQHF. The CDR3 nucleotides read TGTGCCAGCAGTTCGGAAGGGAGTGACAATCAGCCCCAGCATTTT.

The rearrangement uses TRBV5-1 and TRBJ2-3, with D perhaps matching TRBD2 (7 bases). The V gene's germline CDR1 is SGHRS and CDR2 YFSETQ. The CDR3 length is 15 residues. The V gene lost 0 bases and the J gene lost 5 bases, with 13 bases spanning the gap. CDR3: CASSLVGGQGDTQYF. As DNA, the CDR3 is TGCGCCAGCAGCTTGGTGGGGGGGCAAGGAGATACGCAGTATTTT.

The chain links TRBV10-3 to TRBJ2-1; 10 bases match TRBD2. The trim removed 3 bases at V and 2 bases at J, leaving 1 base unmatched. The CDR3 covers 15 residues. Germline loops: CDR1 ENHRY, CDR2 SYGVKD. CDR3 DNA sequence: TGTGCCATCAGTGAAGGACTAGCGGCCTACAATGAGCAGTTCTTC. Translated, it gives CAISEGLAAYNEQFF.

CDR3 protein: CASSQQQVFSSYEQYF. DNA for the CDR3: TGCGCCAGCAGCCAACAACAGGTTTTTAGCTCCTACGAGCAGTACTTC. The V call is TRBV4-1, the J call TRBJ2-7; a possible D gene is TRBD1 (5 bases). The germline V and J ends were trimmed by 2 bases and 0 bases, with 14 bases remaining between them. The CDR3 is 16 amino acids. Germline-derived CDR1 and CDR2 are MGHRA and YSYEKL.